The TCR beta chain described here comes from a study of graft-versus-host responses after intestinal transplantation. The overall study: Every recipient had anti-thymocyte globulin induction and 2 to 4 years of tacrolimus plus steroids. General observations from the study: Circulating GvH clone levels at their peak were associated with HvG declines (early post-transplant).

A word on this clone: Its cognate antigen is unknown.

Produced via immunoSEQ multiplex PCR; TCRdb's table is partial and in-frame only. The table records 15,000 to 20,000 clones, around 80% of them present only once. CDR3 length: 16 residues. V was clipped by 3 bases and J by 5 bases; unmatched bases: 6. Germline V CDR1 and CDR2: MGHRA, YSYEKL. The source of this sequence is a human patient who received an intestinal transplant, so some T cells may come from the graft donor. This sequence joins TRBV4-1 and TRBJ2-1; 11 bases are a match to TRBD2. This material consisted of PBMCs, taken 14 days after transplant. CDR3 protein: CASSHVAGGPNNEQFF. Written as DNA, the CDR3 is TGCGCCAGCAGCCATGTAGCGGGGGGGCCCAACAATGAGCAGTTCTTC.